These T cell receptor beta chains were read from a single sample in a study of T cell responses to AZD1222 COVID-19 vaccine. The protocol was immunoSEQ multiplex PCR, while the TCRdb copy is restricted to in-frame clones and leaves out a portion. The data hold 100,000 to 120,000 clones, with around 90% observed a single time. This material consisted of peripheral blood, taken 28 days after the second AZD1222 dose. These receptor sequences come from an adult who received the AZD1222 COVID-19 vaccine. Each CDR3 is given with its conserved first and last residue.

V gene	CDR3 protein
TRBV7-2	CASSPRQAVLVYEQYF
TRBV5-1	CASSRNRYYEQYF
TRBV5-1	CASSLDSSNYGYTF
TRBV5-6	CASGPLGAGALWSQYF
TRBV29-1	CSVDKMNTEAFF
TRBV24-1	CATAPGAGRRSGNTIYF
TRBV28	CASNTYPDSGGYTF
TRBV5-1	CASSLDPDSPSTDTQYF
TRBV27	CASSPLKTGGHYGYTF
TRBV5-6	CASSFRGRLNEKLFF
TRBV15	CATSPPEDVGYTF
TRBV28	CASRSNYGYTF
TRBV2	CASRDPGTATEAFF